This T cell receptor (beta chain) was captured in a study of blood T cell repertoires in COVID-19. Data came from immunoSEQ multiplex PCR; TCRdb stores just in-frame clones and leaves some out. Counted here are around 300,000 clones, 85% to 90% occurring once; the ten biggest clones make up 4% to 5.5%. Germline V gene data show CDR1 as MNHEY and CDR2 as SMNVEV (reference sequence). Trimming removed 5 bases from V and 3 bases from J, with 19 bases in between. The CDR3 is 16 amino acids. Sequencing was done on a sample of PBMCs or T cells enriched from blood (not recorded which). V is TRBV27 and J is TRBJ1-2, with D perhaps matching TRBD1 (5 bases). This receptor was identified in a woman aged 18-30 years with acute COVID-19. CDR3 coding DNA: TGTGCCAGCAGTCCCCAAGTGACGGGGGGAGACTATGGCTACACCTTC. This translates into CASSPQVTGGDYGYTF.